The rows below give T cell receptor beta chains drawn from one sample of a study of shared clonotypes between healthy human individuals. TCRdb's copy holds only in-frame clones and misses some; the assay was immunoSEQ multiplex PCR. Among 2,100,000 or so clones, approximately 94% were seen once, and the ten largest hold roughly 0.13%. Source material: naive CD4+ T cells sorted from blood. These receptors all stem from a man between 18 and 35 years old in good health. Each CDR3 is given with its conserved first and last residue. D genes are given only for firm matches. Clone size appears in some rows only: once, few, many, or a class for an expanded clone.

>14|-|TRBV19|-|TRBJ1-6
TGTGCCAGTAGTGCCCAACAGGGTGTTCCACCCCTCCACTTT
CASSAQQGVPPLHF
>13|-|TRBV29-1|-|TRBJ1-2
TGCAGCGTTGAACTATCAGGGTACTATGGCTACACCTTC
CSVELSGYYGYTF
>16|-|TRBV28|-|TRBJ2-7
TGTGCCAGGATCGGTCCCGTCACAGGGGACTTCTACGAGCAGTACTTC
CARIGPVTGDFYEQYF
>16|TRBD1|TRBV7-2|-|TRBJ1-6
TGTGCCAGCAGCCCACGCCCCGGAGGGGGCAATTCACCCCTCCACTTT
CASSPRPGGGNSPLHF
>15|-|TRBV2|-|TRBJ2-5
TGTGCCAGCAGGAAAAGGGCTGACCCCCGGGAGACCCAGTACTTC
CASRKRADPRETQYF
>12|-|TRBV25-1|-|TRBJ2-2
TGTGCCAGCAGGGAAAACACCGGGGAGCTGTTTTTT
CASRENTGELFF
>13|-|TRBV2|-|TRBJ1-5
TGTGCCAGCAGCGGCCTTGGCAATCAGCCCCAGCATTTT
CASSGLGNQPQHF
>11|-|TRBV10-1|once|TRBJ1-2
TGCGCCAGCTCACCGGCAGGAGGCTACACCTTC
CASSPAGGYTF
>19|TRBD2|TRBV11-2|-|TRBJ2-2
TGTGCCAGCAGCTCCCCGGGACTAGCGGGGGGGCCGTACACCGGGGAGCTGTTTTTT
CASSSPGLAGGPYTGELFF
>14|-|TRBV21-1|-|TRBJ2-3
TGTGCCAGCAGCTCAAACCAGGAGGGGGGTACGCAGTATTTT
CASSSNQEGGTQYF
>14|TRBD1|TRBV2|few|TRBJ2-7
TGTGCCAGCAGCTGGGACAGGGGGCCTAACGAGCAGTACTTC
CASSWDRGPNEQYF
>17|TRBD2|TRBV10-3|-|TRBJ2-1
TGTGCCATCAGTGAAATGGGGGGGTTGGGCGTTTACAATGAGCAGTTCTTC
CAISEMGGLGVYNEQFF
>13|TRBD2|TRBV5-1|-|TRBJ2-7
TGCGCCAGCAGTCCAGCGGGGGACTACGAGCAGTACTTC
CASSPAGDYEQYF
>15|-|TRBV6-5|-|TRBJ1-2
TGTGCCAGCAGGATGACAGCCATAAATAACTATGGCTACACCTTC
CASRMTAINNYGYTF
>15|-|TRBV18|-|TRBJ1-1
TGTGCCAGCTCACCACAGGTCAGAACGAACACTGAAGCTTTCTTT
CASSPQVRTNTEAFF
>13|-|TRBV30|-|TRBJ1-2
TGTGCCTGGAGGGCAGGGCTGGACTATGGCTACACCTTC
CAWRAGLDYGYTF
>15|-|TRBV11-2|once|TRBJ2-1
TGTGCCAGCAGCTTGACTGAGGGAGCCTACAATGAGCAGTTCTTC
CASSLTEGAYNEQFF
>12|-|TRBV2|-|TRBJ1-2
TGTGCCAGCAGTCGCGACTACTATGGCTACACCTTC
CASSRDYYGYTF
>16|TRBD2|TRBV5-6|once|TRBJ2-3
TGTGCCAGCAGCACGACACTAGCGCATCCTACGGATACGCAGTATTTT
CASSTTLAHPTDTQYF
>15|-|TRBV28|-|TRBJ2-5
TGTGCCAGCAGTTTACCCGGGGGTCCTCAAGAGACCCAGTACTTC
CASSLPGGPQETQYF
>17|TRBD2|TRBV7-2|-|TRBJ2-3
TGTGCCAGCAGCTTATCGTGGAGCGGGAGGGCCCGAGATACGCAGTATTTT
CASSLSWSGRARDTQYF
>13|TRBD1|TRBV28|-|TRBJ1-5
TGTGCCAGTTTACAGGGGATCCATCAGCCCCAGCATTTT
CASLQGIHQPQHF
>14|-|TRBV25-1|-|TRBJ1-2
TGTGCCAGCAGTGAAGCTTGGCAGGGGTATGGCTACACCTTC
CASSEAWQGYGYTF
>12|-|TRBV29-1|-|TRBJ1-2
TGCAGCGTCCTGGACGGCGGCTATGGCTACACCTTC
CSVLDGGYGYTF
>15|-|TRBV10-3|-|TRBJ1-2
TGTGCCATCAGTGAGTTAGAAGGGACCGCCTATGGCTACACCTTC
CAISELEGTAYGYTF
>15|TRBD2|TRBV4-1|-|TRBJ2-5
TGCGCCAGCAGCCGAATAGCGGGGGTGCAAGAGACCCAGTACTTC
CASSRIAGVQETQYF
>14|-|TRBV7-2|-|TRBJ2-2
TGTGCCAGTAGCGTCCGGGGGTACACCGGGGAGCTGTTTTTT
CASSVRGYTGELFF
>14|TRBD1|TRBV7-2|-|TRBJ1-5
TGTGCCAGCAGCTGGGGACAGGGGCCACAGCCCCAGCATTTT
CASSWGQGPQPQHF